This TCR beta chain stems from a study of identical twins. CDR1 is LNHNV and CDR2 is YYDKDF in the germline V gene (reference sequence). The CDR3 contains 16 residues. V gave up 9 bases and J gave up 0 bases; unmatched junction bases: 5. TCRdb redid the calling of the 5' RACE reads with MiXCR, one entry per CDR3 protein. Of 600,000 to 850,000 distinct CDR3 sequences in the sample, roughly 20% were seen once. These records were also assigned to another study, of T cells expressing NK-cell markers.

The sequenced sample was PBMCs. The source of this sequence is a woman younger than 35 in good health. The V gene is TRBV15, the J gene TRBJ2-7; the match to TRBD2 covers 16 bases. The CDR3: CATTGLAGGSSYEQYF. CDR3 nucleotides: TGTGCCACGACGGGACTAGCGGGAGGGAGCTCCTACGAGCAGTACTTC.